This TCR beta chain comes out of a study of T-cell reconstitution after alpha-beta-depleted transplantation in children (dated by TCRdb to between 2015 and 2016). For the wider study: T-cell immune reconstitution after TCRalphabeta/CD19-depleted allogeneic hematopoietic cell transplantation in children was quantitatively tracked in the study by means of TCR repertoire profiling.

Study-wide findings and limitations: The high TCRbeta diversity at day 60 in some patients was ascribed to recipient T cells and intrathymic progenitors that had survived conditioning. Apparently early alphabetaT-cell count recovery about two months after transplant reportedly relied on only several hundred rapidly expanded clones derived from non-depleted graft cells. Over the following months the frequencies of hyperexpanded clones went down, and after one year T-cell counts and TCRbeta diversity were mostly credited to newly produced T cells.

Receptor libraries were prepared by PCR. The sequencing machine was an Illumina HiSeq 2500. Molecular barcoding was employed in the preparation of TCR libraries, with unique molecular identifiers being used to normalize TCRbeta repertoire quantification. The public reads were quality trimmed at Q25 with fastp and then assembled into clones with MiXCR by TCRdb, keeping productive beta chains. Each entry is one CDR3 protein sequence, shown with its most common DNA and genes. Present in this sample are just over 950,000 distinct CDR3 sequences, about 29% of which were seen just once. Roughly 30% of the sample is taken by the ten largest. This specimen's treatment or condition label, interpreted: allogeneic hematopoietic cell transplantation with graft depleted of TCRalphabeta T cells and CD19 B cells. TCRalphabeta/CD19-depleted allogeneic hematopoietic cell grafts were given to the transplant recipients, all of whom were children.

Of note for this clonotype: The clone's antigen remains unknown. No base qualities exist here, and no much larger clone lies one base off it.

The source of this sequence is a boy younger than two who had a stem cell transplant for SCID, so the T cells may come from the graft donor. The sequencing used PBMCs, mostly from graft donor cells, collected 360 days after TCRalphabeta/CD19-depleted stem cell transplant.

The encoded CDR3 is CASSPGAASPLHF. The DNA is TGTGCCAGCAGCCCAGGAGCGGCATCACCCCTCCACTTT. The sequence joins TRBV7-9 to TRBJ1-6; the D segment cannot be called with confidence. The CDR1 and CDR2 encoded by the germline V gene (reference sequence) are SEHNR and FQNEAQ. Inclusive of the bounding cysteine and phenylalanine, the CDR3 is 13 residues long. Just CDR3 DNA is preserved here, 39 bases in frame from base 1. Between the V and J ends, shortened by 5 bases and 10 bases respectively, the junction contains 12 bases.